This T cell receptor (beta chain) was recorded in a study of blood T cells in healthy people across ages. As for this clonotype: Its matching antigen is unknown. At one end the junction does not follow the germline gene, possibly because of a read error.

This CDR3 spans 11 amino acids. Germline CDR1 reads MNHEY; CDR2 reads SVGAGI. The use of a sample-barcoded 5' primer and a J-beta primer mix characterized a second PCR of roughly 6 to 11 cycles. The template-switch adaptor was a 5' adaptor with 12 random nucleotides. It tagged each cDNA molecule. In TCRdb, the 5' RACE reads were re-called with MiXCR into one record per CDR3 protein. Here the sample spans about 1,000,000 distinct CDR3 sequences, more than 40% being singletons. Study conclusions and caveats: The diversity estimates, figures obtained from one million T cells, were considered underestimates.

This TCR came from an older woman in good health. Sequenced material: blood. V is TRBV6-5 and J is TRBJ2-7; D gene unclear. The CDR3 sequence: CSSSYGYEQYF. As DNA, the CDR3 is TGTTCCAGCAGTTACGGATACGAGCAGTACTTC.